Following are 2 T cell receptor beta chains from one sample sequenced in a study of blood T cell repertoires in COVID-19. The method was immunoSEQ multiplex PCR; TCRdb's version includes in-frame clones alone and lacks a portion of them. The repertoire holds 350,000 to 450,000 clones, more than 70% seen once, with about 2.3% in the top ten. Sequencing was carried out using peripheral blood. These TCRs come from a woman aged 60-75 years with COVID-19, enrolled during active disease.

The chain has TRBV19 and TRBJ1-1, with TRBD1 matching 7 bases. The ends lost 3 bases at V and 6 bases at J; junction bases unmatched: 19. The length of the CDR3 is 18 residues. Germline CDR1 is LNHDA and CDR2 is SQIVND (reference sequence). CDR3: CASSILRSTGPSGAEAFF. The CDR3 nucleotides read TGTGCCAGTAGTATCTTAAGATCGACAGGGCCTTCCGGCGCTGAAGCTTTCTTT.

The CDR3 coding sequence is TGTGCCATTAAGAACACCGGGGAGCTGTTTTTT. It codes for CAIKNTGELFF. The chain carries TRBV10-3 and TRBJ2-2; D is unclear. In germline, CDR1 is ENHRY, CDR2 SYGVKD. V lost 9 bases and J 1 base, leaving 3 bases between the germline ends. The CDR3 is made up of 11 amino acids.